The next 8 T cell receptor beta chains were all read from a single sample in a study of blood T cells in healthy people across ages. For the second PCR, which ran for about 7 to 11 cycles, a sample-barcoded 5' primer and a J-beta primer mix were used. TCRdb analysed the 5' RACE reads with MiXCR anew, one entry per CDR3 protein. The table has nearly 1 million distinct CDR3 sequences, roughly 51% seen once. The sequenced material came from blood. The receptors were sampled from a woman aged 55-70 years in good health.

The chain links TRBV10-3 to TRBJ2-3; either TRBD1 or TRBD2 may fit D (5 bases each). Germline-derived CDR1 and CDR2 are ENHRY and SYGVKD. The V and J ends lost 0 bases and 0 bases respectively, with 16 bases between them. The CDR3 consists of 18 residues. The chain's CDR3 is CAISESSSAGISTDTQYF. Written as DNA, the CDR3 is TGTGCCATCAGTGAGTCAAGTAGCGCAGGGATCAGCACAGATACGCAGTATTTT.

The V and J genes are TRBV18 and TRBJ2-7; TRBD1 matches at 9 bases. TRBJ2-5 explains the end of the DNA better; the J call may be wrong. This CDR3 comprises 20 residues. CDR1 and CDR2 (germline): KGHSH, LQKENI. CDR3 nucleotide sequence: TGTGCCAGCTCAACTTCCAGGACCGAGGTCGGGACAGGGTCGTCAGGGACCCAGTACTTC. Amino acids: CASSTSRTEVGTGSSGTQYF.

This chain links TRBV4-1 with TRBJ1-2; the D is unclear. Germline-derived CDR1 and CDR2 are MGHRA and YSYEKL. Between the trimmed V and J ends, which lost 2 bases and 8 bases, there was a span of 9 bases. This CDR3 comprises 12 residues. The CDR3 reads CASSQQGGGYTF. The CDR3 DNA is TGCGCCAGCAGCCAACAAGGTGGCGGCTACACCTTC.

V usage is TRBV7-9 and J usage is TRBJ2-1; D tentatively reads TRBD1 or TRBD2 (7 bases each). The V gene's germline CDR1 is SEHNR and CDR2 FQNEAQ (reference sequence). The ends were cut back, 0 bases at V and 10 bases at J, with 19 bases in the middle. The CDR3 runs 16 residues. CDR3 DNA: TGTGCCAGCAGCTTAGCGCAGGGGGGGCGCGGACAAGAGCAGTTCTTC. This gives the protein CASSLAQGGRGQEQFF.

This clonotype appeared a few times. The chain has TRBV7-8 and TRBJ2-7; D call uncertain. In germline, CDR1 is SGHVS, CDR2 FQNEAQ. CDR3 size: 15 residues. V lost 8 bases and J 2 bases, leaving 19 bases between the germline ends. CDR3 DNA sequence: TGTGCCAGCCACAGCTTAGGTATAGGAGCCTACGAGCAGTACTTC. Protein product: CASHSLGIGAYEQYF.

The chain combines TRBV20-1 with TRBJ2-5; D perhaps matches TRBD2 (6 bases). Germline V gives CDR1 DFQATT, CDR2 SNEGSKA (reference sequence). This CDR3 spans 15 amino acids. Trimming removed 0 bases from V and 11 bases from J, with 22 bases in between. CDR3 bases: TGCAGTGCTAGAGATCGGCTAGCGCCCTACAATGAGCAGTACTTC. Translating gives CSARDRLAPYNEQYF.

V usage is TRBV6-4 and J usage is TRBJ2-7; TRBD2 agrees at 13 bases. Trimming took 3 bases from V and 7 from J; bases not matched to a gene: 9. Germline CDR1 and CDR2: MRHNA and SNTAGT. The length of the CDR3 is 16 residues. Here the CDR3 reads CASSELAGGGYNEQYF. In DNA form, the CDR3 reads TGTGCCAGCAGTGAACTAGCGGGAGGGGGTTACAATGAGCAGTACTTC.

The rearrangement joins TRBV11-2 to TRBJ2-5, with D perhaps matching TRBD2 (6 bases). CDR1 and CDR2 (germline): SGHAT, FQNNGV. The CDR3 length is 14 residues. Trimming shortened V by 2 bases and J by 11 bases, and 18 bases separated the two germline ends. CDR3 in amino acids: CASSLWGPSGEQYF. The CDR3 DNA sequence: TGTGCCAGCAGCTTATGGGGCCCCTCGGGAGAGCAGTACTTC.